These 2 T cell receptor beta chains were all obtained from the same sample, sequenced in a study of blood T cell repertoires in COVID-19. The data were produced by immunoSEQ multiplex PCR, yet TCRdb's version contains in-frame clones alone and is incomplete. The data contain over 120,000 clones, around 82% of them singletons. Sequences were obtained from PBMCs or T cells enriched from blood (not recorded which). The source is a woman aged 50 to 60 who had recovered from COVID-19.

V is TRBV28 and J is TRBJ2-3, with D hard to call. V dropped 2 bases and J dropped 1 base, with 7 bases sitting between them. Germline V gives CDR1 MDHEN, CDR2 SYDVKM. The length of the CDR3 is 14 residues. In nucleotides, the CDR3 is TGTGCCAGCAGTTTAATGGCAGGCACAGATACGCAGTATTTT. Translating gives CASSLMAGTDTQYF.

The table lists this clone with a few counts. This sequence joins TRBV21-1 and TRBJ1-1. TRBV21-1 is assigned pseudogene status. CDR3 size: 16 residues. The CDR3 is CASSKGTPSWVTEAFF. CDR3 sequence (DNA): TGTGCCAGCAGCAAAGGTACCCCTAGTTGGGTCACTGAAGCTTTCTTT.